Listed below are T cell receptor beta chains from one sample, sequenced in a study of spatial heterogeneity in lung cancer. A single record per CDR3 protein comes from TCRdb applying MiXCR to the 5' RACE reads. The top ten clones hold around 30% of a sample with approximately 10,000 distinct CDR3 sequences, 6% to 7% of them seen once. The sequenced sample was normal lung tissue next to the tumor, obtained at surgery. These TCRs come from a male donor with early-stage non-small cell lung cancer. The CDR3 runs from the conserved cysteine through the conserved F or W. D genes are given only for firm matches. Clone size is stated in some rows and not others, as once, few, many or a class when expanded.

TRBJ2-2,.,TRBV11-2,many,CASSLAWAANTGELFF,TGTGCCAGCAGTCTAGCCTGGGCGGCGAACACCGGGGAGCTGTTTTTT
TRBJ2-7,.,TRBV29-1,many,CSGRRASGEQYF,TGCAGCGGACGTAGGGCGTCGGGTGAGCAGTACTTC
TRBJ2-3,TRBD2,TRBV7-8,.,CASSLVGGAGGDTDTQYF,TGTGCCAGCAGCTTAGTCGGGGGAGCGGGAGGCGACACAGATACGCAGTATTTT
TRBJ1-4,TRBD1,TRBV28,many,CASSSGTVKEKLFF,TGTGCCAGCAGTAGTGGGACAGTTAAGGAAAAACTGTTTTTT
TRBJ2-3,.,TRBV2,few,CASSEEDTQYF,TGTGCCAGCAGTGAAGAAGATACGCAGTATTTT
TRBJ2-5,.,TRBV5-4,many,CASSPGGLQETQYF,TGTGCCAGCAGCCCTGGTGGCCTACAAGAGACCCAGTACTTC
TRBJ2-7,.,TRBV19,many,CASSLAGDYEQYF,TGTGCCAGTAGCTTAGCCGGGGACTACGAGCAGTACTTC
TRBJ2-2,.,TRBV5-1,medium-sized,CASKRDPTGELFF,TGCGCCAGTAAGAGGGACCCCACCGGGGAGCTGTTTTTT
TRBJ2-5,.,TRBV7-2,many,CASSMDMGETQYF,TGTGCCAGCAGTATGGACATGGGGGAGACCCAGTACTTC
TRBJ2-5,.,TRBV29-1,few,CSVEPQNQETQYF,TGCAGCGTTGAACCTCAAAACCAAGAGACCCAGTACTTC
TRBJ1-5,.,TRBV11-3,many,CAIRGYYNQPQHF,TGTGCCATTAGGGGATACTACAATCAGCCCCAGCATTTT
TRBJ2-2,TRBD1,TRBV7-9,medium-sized,CASSSGTANTGELFF,TGTGCCAGCAGCTCCGGGACAGCGAACACCGGGGAGCTGTTTTTT
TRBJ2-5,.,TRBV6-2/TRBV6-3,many,CASTRTRETQYF,TGTGCCAGCACCCGGACTCGGGAGACCCAGTACTTC
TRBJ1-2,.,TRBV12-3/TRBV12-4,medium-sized,CASSLGQPTMRIYGYTF,TGTGCCAGCAGTTTAGGACAGCCAACGATGCGGATCTATGGCTACACCTTC
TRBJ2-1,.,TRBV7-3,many,CASSLGLLGVNEQFF,TGTGCCAGCAGCTTAGGACTATTAGGGGTGAATGAGCAGTTCTTC
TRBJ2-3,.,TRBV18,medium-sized,CASSRILSTDTQYF,TGTGCCAGCTCACGTATTCTTAGCACAGATACGCAGTATTTT
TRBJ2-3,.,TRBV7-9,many,CASSIGQLTDTQYF,TGTGCCAGCAGCATAGGACAATTAACAGATACGCAGTATTTT
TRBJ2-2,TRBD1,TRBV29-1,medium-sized,CSAETGEVRRELFF,TGCAGCGCCGAGACAGGGGAAGTGCGCAGGGAGCTGTTTTTT
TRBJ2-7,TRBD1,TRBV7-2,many,CASSLSPGGRVYEQYF,TGTGCCAGCAGCTTAAGCCCAGGGGGCCGCGTCTACGAGCAGTACTTC
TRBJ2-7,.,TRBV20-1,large,CSARDGQISYEQYF,TGCAGTGCTAGAGATGGACAGATCTCCTACGAGCAGTACTTC
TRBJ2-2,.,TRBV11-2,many,CASSLEPGTGELFF,TGTGCCAGCAGCTTAGAACCCGGTACCGGGGAGCTGTTTTTT
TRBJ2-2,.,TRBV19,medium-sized,CASTGGTGPYTGELFF,TGTGCCAGTACGGGGGGGACAGGGCCTTACACCGGGGAGCTGTTTTTT
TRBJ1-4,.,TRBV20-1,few,CSARGGTSTNEKLFF,TGCAGTGCTAGAGGGGGAACATCAACTAATGAAAAACTGTTTTTT
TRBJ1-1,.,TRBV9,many,CASSVGGRTEAFF,TGTGCCAGCAGCGTAGGGGGAAGGACTGAAGCTTTCTTT
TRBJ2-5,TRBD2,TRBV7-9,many,CASSLGAGGQETQYF,TGTGCCAGCAGCTTAGGGGCGGGAGGTCAAGAGACCCAGTACTTC
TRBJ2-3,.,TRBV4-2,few,CASSRASGGSTDTQYF,TGTGCCAGCAGCCGAGCGTCCGGGGGTAGCACAGATACGCAGTATTTT
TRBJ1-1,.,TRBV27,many,CASSFTDRNTEAFF,TGTGCCAGCAGTTTTACGGACAGGAACACTGAAGCTTTCTTT
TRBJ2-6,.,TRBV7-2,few,CASSAPVISGANVLTF,TGTGCCAGCAGCGCCCCGGTGATCTCTGGGGCCAACGTCCTGACTTTC
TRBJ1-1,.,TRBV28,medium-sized,CASSLQRVGTEAFF,TGTGCCAGCAGTTTACAAAGGGTTGGGACTGAAGCTTTCTTT
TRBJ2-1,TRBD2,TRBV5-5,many,CASSLVPGGTYNEQFF,TGTGCCAGCAGCTTGGTACCGGGAGGGACCTACAATGAGCAGTTCTTC
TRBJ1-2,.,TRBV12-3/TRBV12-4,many,CASSFTTGANYGYTF,TGTGCCAGCAGTTTTACAACGGGGGCTAACTATGGCTACACCTTC
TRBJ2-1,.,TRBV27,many,CASSLIGDEQFF,TGTGCCAGCAGTTTAATAGGCGATGAGCAGTTCTTC
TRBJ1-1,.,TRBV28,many,CASSFLRTEAFF,TGTGCCAGCAGTTTTTTGCGTACTGAAGCTTTCTTT
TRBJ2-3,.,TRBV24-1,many,CATSKGSRGGTDTQYF,TGTGCCACCAGTAAAGGTTCCAGAGGGGGCACAGATACGCAGTATTTT
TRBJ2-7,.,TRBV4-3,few,CASSQQVNYEQYF,TGCGCCAGCAGCCAACAGGTGAACTACGAGCAGTACTTC
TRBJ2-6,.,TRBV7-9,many,CASSTSGANVLTF,TGTGCCAGCAGCACTTCTGGGGCCAACGTCCTGACTTTC
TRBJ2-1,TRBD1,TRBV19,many,CASTMTGPNEQFF,TGTGCCAGCACCATGACAGGGCCCAATGAGCAGTTCTTC
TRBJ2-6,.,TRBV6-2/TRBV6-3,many,CASTTIPTNVLTF,TGTGCCAGCACCACAATACCCACCAACGTCCTGACTTTC
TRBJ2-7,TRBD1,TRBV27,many,CASSFNRGREQYF,TGTGCCAGCAGTTTCAACAGGGGTAGGGAGCAGTACTTC
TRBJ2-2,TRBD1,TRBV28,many,CASSPPISTGGTGELFF,TGTGCCAGCAGTCCCCCAATCTCGACAGGGGGAACCGGGGAGCTGTTTTTT
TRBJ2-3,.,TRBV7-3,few,CASSIQHSTDTQYF,TGTGCCAGCAGCATCCAACATAGCACAGATACGCAGTATTTT